Listed below are T cell receptor beta chains from one sample, sequenced in a study of cytomegalovirus exposure and HLA in healthy donors. Method: immunoSEQ multiplex PCR; TCRdb's copy keeps in-frame clones and lacks some. The sample holds roughly 100,000 clones, 78% seen once. Sequencing used PBMCs. Every receptor here comes from a man aged 30 to 39 in good health and CMV-seronegative. The CDR3 runs from the conserved cysteine through the conserved F or W. Each record gives: D gene, clone size, J gene, V gene, CDR3 DNA, CDR3 protein. D genes are given only for firm matches. For some rows the clone size is stated as once, few or many, or as a class when expanded; others skip it.

d_gene: TRBD1
abundance: NA
j_gene: TRBJ1-5
v_gene: TRBV9
CDR3nt: TGTGCCAGCAGCCCGTCCCCGGGACAGTGGCAGCCCCAGCATTTT
CDR3aa: CASSPSPGQWQPQHF

d_gene: NA
abundance: once
j_gene: TRBJ1-1
v_gene: TRBV10-3
CDR3nt: TGTGCCATCAGGCCGGGACAAAGCACTGAAGCTTTCTTT
CDR3aa: CAIRPGQSTEAFF

d_gene: NA
abundance: NA
j_gene: TRBJ1-1
v_gene: TRBV19
CDR3nt: TGTGCCAGTAGCATGAAGAGGAACACTGAAGCTTTCTTT
CDR3aa: CASSMKRNTEAFF

d_gene: NA
abundance: NA
j_gene: TRBJ1-5
v_gene: TRBV7-9
CDR3nt: TGTGCCAGCAGCTCACGTACAGGGACCAATCAGCCCCAGCATTTT
CDR3aa: CASSSRTGTNQPQHF

d_gene: TRBD1
abundance: NA
j_gene: TRBJ2-1
v_gene: TRBV7-2
CDR3nt: TGTGCCAGCAGCCTAAAACCTCCCGGGACAGCCCCCTCGAATGAGCAGTTCTTC
CDR3aa: CASSLKPPGTAPSNEQFF

d_gene: NA
abundance: NA
j_gene: TRBJ1-5
v_gene: TRBV19
CDR3nt: TGTGCCACTCATAGGGGGACACTAAATCAGCCCCAGCATTTT
CDR3aa: CATHRGTLNQPQHF

d_gene: NA
abundance: NA
j_gene: TRBJ2-6
v_gene: TRBV5-4
CDR3nt: TGTGCCAGCAGCTTGGCCACGGGCGGGCCCGGGGCCAACGTCCTGACTTTC
CDR3aa: CASSLATGGPGANVLTF

d_gene: NA
abundance: NA
j_gene: TRBJ2-3
v_gene: TRBV21-1
CDR3nt: TGTGCCAGCAGCAAAGCGCTAAGCCTAGCGGGAGGGCCGATGGAGTCAGATACGCAGTATTTT
CDR3aa: CASSKALSLAGGPMESDTQYF

d_gene: NA
abundance: few
j_gene: TRBJ2-1
v_gene: TRBV7-9
CDR3nt: TGTGCCAGCAGCTCGGTCCCCTACAATGAGCAGTTCTTC
CDR3aa: CASSSVPYNEQFF

d_gene: TRBD2
abundance: once
j_gene: TRBJ2-5
v_gene: TRBV5-1
CDR3nt: TGCGCCAGCAGTACGGGAGGGGGCCAAGAGACCCAGTACTTC
CDR3aa: CASSTGGGQETQYF

d_gene: TRBD2
abundance: NA
j_gene: TRBJ2-3
v_gene: TRBV27
CDR3nt: TGTGCCAGCAGACAATGGCTAGCGGCCACAGATACGCAGTATTTT
CDR3aa: CASRQWLAATDTQYF

d_gene: NA
abundance: few
j_gene: TRBJ2-5
v_gene: TRBV6-1
CDR3nt: TGTGCCAGCACCGACGGCAGGGCAGAGACCCAGTACTTC
CDR3aa: CASTDGRAETQYF

d_gene: NA
abundance: NA
j_gene: TRBJ1-3
v_gene: TRBV10-3
CDR3nt: TGTGCCATCAGTGAGTCTGGGCGACGAAACACCATATATTTT
CDR3aa: CAISESGRRNTIYF

d_gene: NA
abundance: NA
j_gene: TRBJ2-7
v_gene: TRBV5-1
CDR3nt: TGCGCCAGCAGCTGGAGGGCCAGCGGTCACGAGCAGTACTTC
CDR3aa: CASSWRASGHEQYF

d_gene: NA
abundance: NA
j_gene: TRBJ2-2
v_gene: TRBV27
CDR3nt: TGTGCCAGCAGTTTCAGGGGATACACCGGGGAGCTGTTTTTT
CDR3aa: CASSFRGYTGELFF

d_gene: NA
abundance: NA
j_gene: TRBJ2-1
v_gene: TRBV28
CDR3nt: TGTGCCAGCAGTTCGAGGGGGACCTATGTGTTGGATGAGCAGTTCTTC
CDR3aa: CASSSRGTYVLDEQFF

d_gene: TRBD2
abundance: NA
j_gene: TRBJ2-1
v_gene: TRBV7-9
CDR3nt: TGTGCCAGCAGCCGCCAAAGACTAGCGGGCCTCCATGAGCAGTTCTTC
CDR3aa: CASSRQRLAGLHEQFF

d_gene: TRBD1
abundance: few
j_gene: TRBJ2-3
v_gene: TRBV4-3
CDR3nt: TGCGCCAGCAACCCCACAGGGGAAACAGATACGCAGTATTTT
CDR3aa: CASNPTGETDTQYF

d_gene: NA
abundance: NA
j_gene: TRBJ2-1
v_gene: TRBV30
CDR3nt: TGTGCCTGGTCCCCCATACATTCCTACAATGAGCAGTTCTTC
CDR3aa: CAWSPIHSYNEQFF

d_gene: TRBD1
abundance: few
j_gene: TRBJ2-7
v_gene: TRBV19
CDR3nt: TGTGCCAGTAGTATAGCCGAGGGACAGGGCTACGAGCAGTACTTC
CDR3aa: CASSIAEGQGYEQYF

d_gene: TRBD1
abundance: NA
j_gene: TRBJ1-2
v_gene: TRBV25-1
CDR3nt: TGTGCCAGCAGTGCCGGGACAGGGAATGTCTATGGCTACACCTTC
CDR3aa: CASSAGTGNVYGYTF

d_gene: TRBD2
abundance: NA
j_gene: TRBJ2-3
v_gene: TRBV5-4
CDR3nt: TGTGCCAGCAGCTTGGCACCTAGCGGGAGGACAGATACGCAGTATTTT
CDR3aa: CASSLAPSGRTDTQYF

d_gene: TRBD1
abundance: few
j_gene: TRBJ1-1
v_gene: TRBV19
CDR3nt: TGTGCCAGTAGTACGACCTGGGACAGGGGGCGAGGCACTGAAGCTTTCTTT
CDR3aa: CASSTTWDRGRGTEAFF

d_gene: NA
abundance: NA
j_gene: TRBJ2-1
v_gene: TRBV19
CDR3nt: TGTGCCAGTAGTATCCGGTTGCGAAATGAGCAGTTCTTC
CDR3aa: CASSIRLRNEQFF

d_gene: TRBD1
abundance: NA
j_gene: TRBJ1-2
v_gene: TRBV4-3
CDR3nt: TGCGCCAGCAGCCCGACAGGGCTCGATGGCTACACCTTC
CDR3aa: CASSPTGLDGYTF

d_gene: NA
abundance: NA
j_gene: TRBJ2-7
v_gene: TRBV4-1
CDR3nt: TGCGCCAGCAGCGCAACGGGAGTAGGCGAGCAGTACTTC
CDR3aa: CASSATGVGEQYF